This entry concerns a single T cell receptor (beta chain). TCRdb's copy holds only in-frame clones and misses some; the assay was immunoSEQ multiplex PCR. The sample consists of 2,100 or so clones, over 15% of them appearing once. This entry comes from a study of T cells in localized non-small cell lung cancer. This CDR3 has 16 residues. The V segment lost 6 bases and the J segment 7 bases; nucleotides outside the gene matches: 12. J is TRBJ1-4 and V is TRBV23-1, with 9 nucleotides matching TRBD1. TRBV23-1 is an open reading frame whose function is uncertain. This TCR derives from a male donor at least 60 years old with stage I non-small cell lung cancer. This material consisted of normal lung tissue next to the tumor, taken before any cancer treatment. The CDR3 nucleotides read TGCGCCAGCAGCCAAGGTCGTGAGGACAGGGGTGAAAAACTGTTTTTT. The encoded protein is CASSQGREDRGEKLFF.